These 5 T cell receptor beta chains were all obtained from the same sample, sequenced in a study of post-analysis software for immune sequencing data. Study-level results: There were five TRBV segments more frequent in patients than controls, and TRBV5-6, TRBV5-1 and TRBV20-1 were among them.

Carried by the TCR beta cDNA libraries were unique molecular identifiers. Each CDR3 protein gets one entry after TCRdb re-called the PCR reads with MiXCR. The profile shows about 820,000 distinct CDR3 sequences, under 70% of them singletons. Antigens for these TCRs are unknown. Sequencing input: blood. The origin of the receptors is a girl between 10 and 17 years old with multiple sclerosis.

J is TRBJ2-1 and V is TRBV20-1; D possibly corresponds to TRBD2 (6 bases). This CDR3 has 13 residues. From germline, CDR1 is DFQATT and CDR2 SNEGSKA (reference sequence). Trimming left V 3 bases short and J 15 bases short, with 21 bases between. The CDR3 region is CSASARDFSPAFF. The DNA for the CDR3 is TGCAGTGCTAGCGCCCGGGACTTCTCCCCGGCGTTCTTC.

Written as DNA, the CDR3 is TGTGCCAGCAGTCCAGGACAGGGTAGATGGTCCTACAATGAGCAGTTCTTC. Protein product: CASSPGQGRWSYNEQFF. The chain joins TRBV27 to TRBJ2-1; TRBD1 matches at 8 bases. The CDR3 sequence is 17 residues long. V lost 5 bases to trimming and J lost 1 base; unmatched junction nucleotides: 10. CDR1 and CDR2 from the germline V gene are MNHEY and SMNVEV (reference sequence).

V is TRBV5-6 and J is TRBJ2-7; 7 bases map to TRBD2. Looked up from germline, CDR1 is SGHDT and CDR2 is YYEEEE. This CDR3 is built from 13 residues. Losses at the gene ends were 10 bases for V and 0 bases for J; bases not matched to a gene: 7. CDR3 DNA: TGTGCCTCTGGGAGGGGCGACTCCTACGAGCAGTACTTC. It specifies CASGRGDSYEQYF.

The genes are TRBV3-1 and TRBJ2-5; D is unresolved. V was cut by 0 bases and J by 4 bases, with 3 bases left in between. Germline V gene lookup returns CDR1 LGHDT and CDR2 YNNKEL (reference sequence). The CDR3 is made up of 12 amino acids. In DNA form, the CDR3 reads TGTGCCAGCAGCCAAGAGACAGAGACCCAGTACTTC. Translating gives CASSQETETQYF.

This chain joins TRBV7-2 and TRBJ1-4; D is unclear. Between the trimmed V and J ends, which lost 5 bases and 3 bases, there was a span of 13 bases. CDR3 length: 15 amino acids. Looked up from germline, CDR1 is SGHTA and CDR2 is FQGNSA. The CDR3 protein is CASSPDGRSNEKLFF. The CDR3 coding sequence is TGTGCCAGCAGCCCCGACGGGAGGTCTAATGAAAAACTGTTTTTT.